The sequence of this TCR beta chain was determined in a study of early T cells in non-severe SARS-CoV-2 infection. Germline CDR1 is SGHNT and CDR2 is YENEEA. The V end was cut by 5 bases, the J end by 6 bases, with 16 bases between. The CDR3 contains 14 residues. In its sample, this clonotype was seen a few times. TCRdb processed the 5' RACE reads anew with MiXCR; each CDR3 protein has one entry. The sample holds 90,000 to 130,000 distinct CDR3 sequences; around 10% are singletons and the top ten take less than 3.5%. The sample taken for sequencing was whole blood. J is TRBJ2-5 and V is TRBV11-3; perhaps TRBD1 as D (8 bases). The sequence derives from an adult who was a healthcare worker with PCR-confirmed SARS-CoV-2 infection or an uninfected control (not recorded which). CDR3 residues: CASSTGGAGKTQYF. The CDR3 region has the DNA TGTGCCAGCAGCACAGGGGGGGCCGGGAAGACCCAGTACTTC.